Following are 25 T cell receptor beta chains from one sample sequenced in a study of T cell responses to AZD1222 COVID-19 vaccine. Using immunoSEQ multiplex PCR, the repertoire was profiled, and TCRdb retains in-frame clones only, with some absent. There are around 150,000 clones in the sample; more than 90% occur only once, and 2.5% to 4% lies in the top ten. The sequencing used peripheral blood, collected 28 days after the second AZD1222 dose. These receptors were collected from an adult who received the AZD1222 COVID-19 vaccine.

The chain recombines TRBV21-1 with TRBJ1-1. TRBV21-1 is a pseudogene. This CDR3 has 19 amino acids. CDR3 region: CASSKVHMGGEARDTEAFF. In DNA, the CDR3 is TGTGCCAGCAGCAAAGTACATATGGGGGGGGAGGCTAGGGACACTGAAGCTTTCTTT.

In its sample, this clone was seen once. This rearrangement joins TRBV6-1 to TRBJ2-7; D gene unclear. V was trimmed by 1 base and J by 2 bases, leaving 6 bases between them. CDR3 length: 13 residues. Per germline, CDR1 MNHNS and CDR2 SASEGT. The CDR3 reads CASSEGGPYEQYF. The CDR3 region has the DNA TGTGCCAGCAGTGAAGGAGGCCCCTACGAGCAGTACTTC.

The chain couples TRBV9 to TRBJ1-1; TRBD1 might be the D (5 bases). CDR1 is SGDLS and CDR2 is YYNGEE in the germline V gene. The germline V and J ends were trimmed by 0 bases and 4 bases, with 10 bases remaining between them. The CDR3 length is 14 residues. The CDR3 region is CASSVEAGTTEAFF. The CDR3 nucleotides read TGTGCCAGCAGCGTAGAGGCAGGGACCACTGAAGCTTTCTTT.

CDR3 amino acids: CASSENPGAGYGYTF. In nucleotides, the CDR3 is TGTGCCAGCAGTGAAAATCCGGGGGCCGGCTATGGCTACACCTTC. The chain has TRBV6-1 and TRBJ1-2, with a weak D call TRBD1 (6 bases). The CDR3 extends over 15 amino acids. Per the germline V gene, CDR1 is MNHNS and CDR2 is SASEGT. The ends were cut back, 2 bases at V and 4 bases at J, with 14 bases in the middle.

The chain has TRBV9 and TRBJ2-3, with 7 bases matching TRBD2. Looked up from germline, CDR1 is SGDLS and CDR2 is YYNGEE. This CDR3 region has 16 residues. Trimming cost V 0 bases and J 10 bases; bases outside gene matches: 14. The CDR3 region has the DNA TGTGCCAGCAGCGTAGGTCCAGCGGGGATGTCAGAAGCGCAGTATTTT. Translated, it gives CASSVGPAGMSEAQYF. Full variable domain (rest looked up from reference TRBV9 and TRBJ2-3): DSGVTQTPKHLITATGQRVTLRCSPRSGDLSVYWYQQSLDQGLQFLIQYYNGEERAKGNILERFSAQQFPDLHSELNLSSLELGDSALYFCASSVGPAGMSEAQYFGPGTRLTVL.

The J gene is TRBJ2-1, the V gene TRBV6-5; 10 positions agree with TRBD2. There are 15 residues in the CDR3. In germline, CDR1 is MNHEY, CDR2 SVGAGI. The trim removed 6 bases at V and 2 bases at J, leaving 4 bases unmatched. CDR3 in DNA: TGTGCCAGCAGCCTTCTAGCGGGAGCCTACAATGAGCAGTTCTTC. Amino acid sequence: CASSLLAGAYNEQFF.

The chain carries TRBV27 and TRBJ2-5; 8 bases are shared with TRBD1. Germline assignment: CDR1 MNHEY and CDR2 SMNVEV (reference sequence). J was trimmed by 3 bases and V by 4 bases; bases with no gene match: 10. The CDR3 has 16 amino acids. The CDR3 nucleotides read TGTGCCAGCAGTTCCGTAAATATGGGACAGGAAGAGACCCAGTACTTC. This encodes CASSSVNMGQEETQYF.

This chain connects TRBV21-1 to TRBJ2-3; TRBD1 is taken as the D call from the table, unchecked against the DNA. TRBV21-1 is an annotated pseudogene. The CDR3 totals 15 residues. The CDR3, as DNA: TGTGCCAGCAGCAAGCCGGGACAGCGCACAGATACGCAGTATTTT. It codes for CASSKPGQRTDTQYF.

This rearrangement joins TRBV28 to TRBJ2-3, with a tentative D call TRBD2 (5 bases). Germline V gene lookup returns CDR1 MDHEN and CDR2 SYDVKM. The CDR3 extends over 15 amino acids. Deletions cut 6 bases from V and 0 bases from J, with 13 bases between. CDR3 sequence: CASRLRRPSTDTQYF. CDR3 DNA sequence: TGTGCCAGCAGGCTCCGGAGGCCGAGCACAGATACGCAGTATTTT.

CDR3 DNA sequence: TGTGCCAGCGAGGCAGGGGGCGCCTCTGGAAACACCATATATTTT. The encoded protein is CASEAGGASGNTIYF. The V gene is TRBV28, the J gene TRBJ1-3; 8 bases line up with TRBD1. The CDR3 loop spans 15 amino acids. Per germline, CDR1 MDHEN and CDR2 SYDVKM. The trim removed 8 bases at V and 0 bases at J, leaving 6 bases unmatched.

This chain links TRBV12-5 with TRBJ2-7; 9 nucleotides agree with TRBD2. Per the germline V gene, CDR1 is LGHNT and CDR2 is FRNRAP. With 0 bases clipped from V and 7 bases from J, the junction kept 7 bases outside the gene matches. The CDR3 contains 15 residues. This CDR3 reads CASGLVLAGDREQYF. The CDR3 DNA follows: TGTGCTAGTGGTTTGGTGTTAGCGGGAGACAGGGAGCAGTACTTC. Together with reference TRBV12-5 and TRBJ2-7, the CDR3 gives the full variable domain: DARVTQTPRHKVTEMGQEVTMRCQPILGHNTVFWYRQTMMQGLELLAYFRNRAPLDDSGMPKDRFSAEMPDATLATLKIQPSEPRDSAVYFCASGLVLAGDREQYFGPGTRLTVT.

The rearrangement links TRBV7-9 to TRBJ1-3; D not certain. Trimming left V 10 bases short and J 0 bases short, with 10 bases between. The CDR3 runs 13 residues. In germline, CDR1 is SEHNR, CDR2 FQNEAQ (reference sequence). The CDR3 reads CAMGRDSGNTIYF. The CDR3 region has the DNA TGTGCCATGGGGAGAGACTCTGGAAACACCATATATTTT.

The gene calls are TRBV25-1 and TRBJ2-7; TRBD2 matches at 13 bases. The CDR3 contains 17 residues. J was trimmed by 3 bases and V by 3 bases; bases with no gene match: 8. Germline CDR1 MGHDK, CDR2 SYGVNS. The CDR3 region has the DNA TGTGCCAGCAGTGACCTTACTAGCGGGAGGGCCAACTACGAGCAGTACTTC. Translation gives CASSDLTSGRANYEQYF.

CDR3 sequence: CASQWQLNTEAFF. The DNA of the CDR3 is TGTGCCAGTCAGTGGCAGCTGAACACTGAAGCTTTCTTT. The chain combines TRBV19 with TRBJ1-1, with D unclear. V lost 8 bases and J 0 bases, leaving 10 bases between the germline ends. This CDR3 has 13 amino acids. Germline CDR1 and CDR2: LNHDA and SQIVND (reference sequence).

The DNA for the CDR3 is TGTGCCAGCAGCACCGGGACCGCCCTTTCGGCCCAGCATTTT. Its protein product is CASSTGTALSAQHF. This chain links TRBV7-9 with TRBJ1-5; a weak D match, TRBD1 (5 bases). V was pared by 5 bases and J by 11 bases, with 19 bases between. CDR3 length equals 14 residues. Per the germline V gene, CDR1 is SEHNR and CDR2 is FQNEAQ (reference sequence).

The V gene is TRBV2, the J gene TRBJ2-7, with 7 nucleotides matching TRBD2. With 4 bases clipped from V and 3 bases from J, the junction kept 9 bases outside the gene matches. CDR1 and CDR2 (germline): SNHLY, FYNNEI. The CDR3 is made up of 15 amino acids. This chain's CDR3 is CASSARGRPNYEQYF. The CDR3 coding sequence is TGTGCCAGCAGTGCGCGGGGGAGGCCAAACTACGAGCAGTACTTC.

This chain uses TRBV18 with TRBJ2-2, with 12 bases lining up with TRBD2. The length of the CDR3 is 19 residues. J lost 4 bases, V lost 3 bases, and 12 bases had no gene match. The germline V gene encodes CDR1 KGHSH and CDR2 LQKENI. The CDR3 nucleotides read TGTGCCAGCTCACCTCCGGGACTAGCGGGCCCTATGGGCACCGGGGAGCTGTTTTTT. It translates to CASSPPGLAGPMGTGELFF.

The gene calls are TRBV2 and TRBJ1-5; D unclear. V was trimmed by 5 bases and J by 7 bases, leaving 12 bases between them. Germline CDR1 and CDR2: SNHLY and FYNNEI. This CDR3 spans 13 amino acids. The CDR3 sequence is CASSSEKRQPQHF. The CDR3 coding sequence is TGTGCCAGCAGTTCAGAGAAAAGACAGCCCCAGCATTTT.

The chain combines TRBV7-2 with TRBJ2-7; D may match TRBD1 or TRBD2 (6 bases each). This CDR3 comprises 16 residues. The ends were cut back, 4 bases at V and 3 bases at J, with 19 bases in the middle. Germline V gives CDR1 SGHTA, CDR2 FQGNSA. CDR3 DNA sequence: TGTGCCAGCAGCTCCGGGGGCAAAACAGGCAGCTACGAGCAGTACTTC. It translates to CASSSGGKTGSYEQYF.

The V call is TRBV18, the J call TRBJ1-1; D not certain. The CDR3 is 15 residues long. The germline V gene encodes CDR1 KGHSH and CDR2 LQKENI. Between the trimmed V and J ends, which lost 4 bases and 0 bases, there was a span of 12 bases. The CDR3, as DNA: TGTGCCAGCTCACTCCTACAAGTCGTGAACACTGAAGCTTTCTTT. This encodes CASSLLQVVNTEAFF.

The chain's CDR3 is CASSEGIATNEKLFF. The CDR3 nucleotides read TGTGCCAGCAGCGAAGGGATCGCAACTAATGAAAAACTGTTTTTT. J is TRBJ1-4 and V is TRBV25-1; D ambiguous. V was shortened by 6 bases and J by 0 bases, with 11 bases between the two germline ends. This CDR3 has 15 residues. CDR1 and CDR2 from the germline V gene are MGHDK and SYGVNS.

This chain joins TRBV5-1 and TRBJ1-4; D might be TRBD1 (5 bases). Germline V gene sequence: CDR1 SGHRS, CDR2 YFSETQ. This CDR3 contains 14 residues. V lost 2 bases and J lost 6, with 11 bases in between. CDR3 sequence reads: CASSFGRVDEKLFF. The CDR3 nucleotides read TGCGCCAGCAGCTTCGGCAGGGTTGATGAAAAACTGTTTTTT. Supplemented by reference TRBV5-1 and TRBJ1-4, the full variable domain reads KAGVTQTPRYLIKTRGQQVTLSCSPISGHRSVSWYQQTPGQGLQFLFEYFSETQRNKGNFPGRFSGRQFSNSRSEMNVSTLELGDSALYLCASSFGRVDEKLFFGSGTQLSVL.

The chain joins TRBV6-5 to TRBJ2-3; 7 bases line up with TRBD1. The CDR3 covers 14 residues. J gave up 2 bases and V 6 bases, and 5 bases lay outside the gene matches. Germline CDR1 is MNHEY and CDR2 is SVGAGI. CDR3 region: CASSEDRFTDTQYF. The DNA of the CDR3 is TGTGCCAGCAGCGAGGACAGGTTCACAGATACGCAGTATTTT.

This chain connects TRBV5-1 to TRBJ2-1, with 11 positions matching TRBD2. CDR3 length: 15 amino acids. CDR1 is SGHRS and CDR2 is YFSETQ in the germline V gene. Unmatched junction bases numbered 3, after V lost 3 bases and J lost 4 bases. The CDR3 DNA sequence: TGCGCCAGCAGCTGGGGACTAGCGGTGTACAATGAGCAGTTCTTC. Protein product: CASSWGLAVYNEQFF.

The chain recombines TRBV21-1 with TRBJ1-6. TRBV21-1 is a recognized pseudogene. There are 16 residues in the CDR3. The DNA for the CDR3 is TGTGCCAGCAGCAAAGATGCAGGGAGGTTGAATTCACCCCTCCACTTT. It yields the protein CASSKDAGRLNSPLHF.